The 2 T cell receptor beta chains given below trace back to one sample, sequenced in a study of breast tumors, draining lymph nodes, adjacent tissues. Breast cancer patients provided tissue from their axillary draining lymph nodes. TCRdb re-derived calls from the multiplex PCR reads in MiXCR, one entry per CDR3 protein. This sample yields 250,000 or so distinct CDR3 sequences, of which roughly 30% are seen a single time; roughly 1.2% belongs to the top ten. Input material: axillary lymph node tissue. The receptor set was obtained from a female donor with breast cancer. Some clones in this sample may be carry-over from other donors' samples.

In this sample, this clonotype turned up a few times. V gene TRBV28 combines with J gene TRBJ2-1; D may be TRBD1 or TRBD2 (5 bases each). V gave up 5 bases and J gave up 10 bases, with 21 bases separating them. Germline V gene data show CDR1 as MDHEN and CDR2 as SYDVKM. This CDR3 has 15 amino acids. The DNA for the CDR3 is TGTGCCAGCAGTCCCTGGGACCTGACGAGTAGGGAGCAGTTCTTC. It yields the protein CASSPWDLTSREQFF.

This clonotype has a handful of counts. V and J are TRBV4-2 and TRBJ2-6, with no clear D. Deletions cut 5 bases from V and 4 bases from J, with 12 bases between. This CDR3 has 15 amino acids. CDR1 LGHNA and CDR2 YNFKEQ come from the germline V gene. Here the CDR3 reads CASSLYSSGANVLTF. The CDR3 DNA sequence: TGTGCCAGCAGCTTGTACTCCTCAGGGGCCAACGTCCTGACTTTC.